Described below is a single T cell receptor (beta chain) sequence and its context. What this receptor recognizes is not known. No much larger clonotype is one base removed from it; base qualities were not supplied. The junction shows trimming of 2 bases on V and 4 bases on J, plus 14 bases between the germline ends. The CDR3, cysteine through phenylalanine, is 14 amino acids long. Kept here is only the CDR3 DNA, which spans 42 bases and is read in frame from base 1. Via the germline V gene (reference sequence), CDR1 is GTSNPN and CDR2 SVGIG. The record originates from a study of T cell responses to AZD1222 COVID-19 vaccine (TCRdb year 2021). As for the study more broadly: Because spike-specific TCR depth and breadth did not differ between the two schedules, AZD1222 recipients who got a second dose at roughly 4 weeks were pooled with those who got a second dose at roughly 12 weeks. Trial participants were enrolled by age into subgroups of 18-55, 56-69 and 70-plus years, and about 150, 27 and 61 TCR-sequenced participants, respectively, were included in these subgroups. A total of 233 trial participants underwent TCR sequencing, of whom 200 to 220 received two doses of AZD1222 and approximately 25 received two doses of the MenACWY control vaccine.

The CDR3 regions of human TCRbeta chains were analyzed by immunosequencing. In the paper's pipeline: Repertoire TCRs were matched against a reference library of SARS-CoV-2-specific TCRs generated with the MIRA antigen-specificity platform. Breadth was defined as the fraction of unique TCRs that were SARS-CoV-2-associated. Depth was defined as the fraction of total T cells that were SARS-CoV-2-associated. Using the MIRA data, each spike-specific TCR was assigned both to the spike region to which the TCR was reactive and to a CD4 or CD8 class. Log10-transformed breadth and depth values were compared by one-way ANOVA with Sidak's multiple comparisons tests. In TCRdb, the immuneACCESS table is reduced to in-frame sequences with V and J assigned. These tables do not hold every clone; where another copy was compared, an unresolved V gene accounts for under half, and the others remain unexplained. That table is the source of V, J and clone size, and D and trimming were worked out from the DNA. A total of some 120,000 clones appear in this sample, around 90% of them only once. In total, the top ten clones hold roughly 1.6% of the sample.

Overall study results and their limits: After two AZD1222 doses, spike-specific TCR breadth and depth were significantly higher than at day 0 and than in MenACWY recipients. Nearly half of unique spike-specific TCRs reportedly recognized epitopes outside regions mutated in the B.1.351 and B.1.1.7 variants. Vaccine-associated CD4 TCRs spanned the whole spike protein, with dominant responses in regions 160-218 and 743-854. Because no samples from the day 14 peak response were available, repertoires could be characterized only after the peak T cell response. Participants were mostly white British, with more females than males. The authors suggested clonal diversity may have been underestimated. The 56-69-year group was small, and its depth increase did not reach significance, likely because of low power. Only 5 to 7 AZD1222 recipients were SARS-CoV-2 seropositive at baseline, limiting conclusions about previously exposed vaccinees.

The time point label, as the study defines it: baseline before first vaccination. Samples from vaccinated people were obtained from the UK trials COV001 and COV002, which included a single-blind randomized controlled phase 2/3 trial of AZD1222 (ChAdOx1 nCoV-19) in healthy adults. Trial participant PBMC samples were collected at day 0 and day 28 after the second dose for TCRbeta chain sequencing. The chain is assembled from TRBV30 and TRBJ1-1; a confident D gene designation cannot be given. The clonotype was recovered from an adult in good health. Specimen: peripheral blood, collected on day 0 of AZD1222 vaccination. The DNA is TGTGCCTGGAGTTCGGGGAGCTGGACCACTGAAGCTTTCTTT. This yields the protein CAWSSGSWTTEAFF.